A selection of T cell receptor beta chains follows, all from one sample in a study of T-cell memory formation after mild COVID-19. TCRdb re-called the 5' RACE reads with MiXCR, one entry per CDR3 protein. This table has 470,000 or so distinct CDR3 sequences, about a sixth appearing once. What was sequenced was PBMCs or a T cell subset sorted from them (not recorded which). The source of these receptors is a man aged 18 to 29 who had mild COVID-19 (a few samples of this study predate the infection). Cell type and time point are not known. CDR3s include the opening cysteine and the closing phenylalanine or tryptophan. The D gene is left open where the match is weak. Size is stated for part of the rows, as once, few or many counts, or as a class when the clone is expanded.

j_gene: TRBJ2-5
v_gene: TRBV20-1
d_gene: TRBD2
abundance: -
CDR3nt: TGCAGTGGCAGTCATGCTAGCGGGGGTCAAGAGACCCAGTACTTC
CDR3aa: CSGSHASGGQETQYF

j_gene: TRBJ2-3
v_gene: TRBV18
d_gene: -
abundance: -
CDR3nt: TGTGCCAGCTCACTAACAGGGTGGAGCACAGATACGCAGTATTTT
CDR3aa: CASSLTGWSTDTQYF

j_gene: TRBJ1-2
v_gene: TRBV7-9
d_gene: -
abundance: -
CDR3nt: TGTGCCAGCAGCTTCGACCGGACTAACTATGGCTACACCTTC
CDR3aa: CASSFDRTNYGYTF

j_gene: TRBJ2-5
v_gene: TRBV9
d_gene: -
abundance: -
CDR3nt: TGTGCCAGCAGCGTAGCCGCGGGGTCCCAAGAGACCCAGTACTTC
CDR3aa: CASSVAAGSQETQYF

j_gene: TRBJ2-2
v_gene: TRBV7-3
d_gene: -
abundance: -
CDR3nt: TGTGCCAGCAGCTCCCTTGGGGCGGCGAACACCGGGGAGCTGTTTTTT
CDR3aa: CASSSLGAANTGELFF

j_gene: TRBJ2-3
v_gene: TRBV4-1
d_gene: TRBD2
abundance: many
CDR3nt: TGCGCCAGCAGCCAAGTCGGAGCGGGGGATACGCAGTATTTT
CDR3aa: CASSQVGAGDTQYF

j_gene: TRBJ2-1
v_gene: TRBV7-9
d_gene: -
abundance: few
CDR3nt: TGTGCCAGCAGCTTGAAGTCCGCGGGCCCTGAGCAAAATGAGCAGTTCTTC
CDR3aa: CASSLKSAGPEQNEQFF

j_gene: TRBJ1-5
v_gene: TRBV20-1
d_gene: -
abundance: few
CDR3nt: TGCAGTGCTCCGAGGGGTAATAGCAATCAGCCCCAGCATTTT
CDR3aa: CSAPRGNSNQPQHF

j_gene: TRBJ2-7
v_gene: TRBV4-1
d_gene: TRBD2
abundance: -
CDR3nt: TGCGCCAGCAGCCAAGAGGCCGCGGGGGGCCGGGGCGAGCAGTACTTC
CDR3aa: CASSQEAAGGRGEQYF

j_gene: TRBJ1-2
v_gene: TRBV6-6
d_gene: TRBD1
abundance: few
CDR3nt: TGTGCCAGCAATCTCTCCCCCTCCCTAGGGACAGGGGTCTTC
CDR3aa: CASNLSPSLGTGVF

j_gene: TRBJ2-3
v_gene: TRBV19
d_gene: -
abundance: -
CDR3nt: TGTGCCAGTAGTATACGGACGTTGAGCACAGATACGCAGTATTTT
CDR3aa: CASSIRTLSTDTQYF

j_gene: TRBJ1-1
v_gene: TRBV11-2
d_gene: -
abundance: few
CDR3nt: TGTGCCACTTCCCCGGGGGGGACGGGATGGACTGAAGCTTTCTTT
CDR3aa: CATSPGGTGWTEAFF